The clone carrying this T cell receptor beta chain was found a few times. The entry originates in a study of cytomegalovirus exposure and HLA in healthy donors. CDR1 and CDR2 from the germline V gene are LNHDA and SQIVND (reference sequence). Trimming cost V 10 bases and J 2 bases; bases outside gene matches: 5. This CDR3 comprises 13 residues. It was with 60 Vbeta and 13 Jbeta primers that the PCR ran. The data were produced by immunoSEQ multiplex PCR, yet TCRdb's version contains in-frame clones alone and is incomplete. This sample yields 150,000 or so clones, of which approximately 80% are seen a single time; over 0.65% belongs to the top ten.

The chain combines TRBV19 with TRBJ1-5, with 7 bases lining up with TRBD1. The origin of this receptor is a woman aged 18 to 35 in good health and CMV-seronegative. The sample consisted of PBMCs. CDR3 in amino acids: CATSDRGNQPQHF. DNA for the CDR3: TGTGCCACCTCCGACAGGGGCAATCAGCCCCAGCATTTT.